Listed below are T cell receptor beta chains from one sample, sequenced in a study of neoadjuvant nivolumab and ipilimumab in lung cancer. Libraries were prepared by immunoSEQ multiplex PCR; TCRdb keeps only in-frame clonotypes and omits some of them. The sample yields 40,000 to 60,000 clones, 80% to 90% seen once. The sequencing used blood, collected before neoadjuvant nivolumab, alone or with ipilimumab. These receptors were taken from an adult with non-small cell lung cancer. Some clones in this sample may be carry-over from other donors' samples. Each CDR3 is given with its conserved first and last residue. The order of the fields is V gene, D gene, clone size, J gene, CDR3 protein, CDR3 DNA. The D gene is left open where the match is weak. Size is omitted from some rows. Given values are once, few, many or a class for expanded clones.

TRBV6-1	TRBD1	-	TRBJ2-7	CASIPGQSDEQYF	TGTGCCAGCATTCCGGGACAGTCCGACGAGCAGTACTTC
TRBV7-9	-	-	TRBJ1-1	CASSLARGAEAFF	TGTGCCAGCAGCTTAGCAAGGGGGGCTGAAGCTTTCTTT
TRBV5-1	TRBD1	-	TRBJ2-2	CASSFSTGDTGELFF	TGCGCCAGCAGCTTCTCAACAGGGGACACCGGGGAGCTGTTTTTT
TRBV6-5	TRBD1	-	TRBJ2-5	CASSYSGTGAGTQYF	TGTGCCAGCAGTTACTCCGGGACAGGGGCAGGGACCCAGTACTTC
TRBV10-2	TRBD2	once	TRBJ2-4	CASSESWGGAKNIQYF	TGCGCCAGCAGTGAGTCCTGGGGGGGAGCCAAAAACATTCAGTACTTC
TRBV23-1	TRBD1	-	TRBJ1-1	CASSQSGQVTMNTEAFF	TGCGCCAGCAGTCAATCGGGACAGGTAACAATGAACACTGAAGCTTTCTTT
TRBV5-4	-	-	TRBJ1-5	CASSLAGQPTQPQHF	TGTGCCAGCAGCTTGGCTGGACAGCCTACTCAGCCCCAGCATTTT
TRBV5-4	-	-	TRBJ2-7	CASSLGQAQAEQYF	TGTGCCAGCAGCTTGGGACAGGCGCAAGCCGAGCAGTACTTC
TRBV9	TRBD2	-	TRBJ2-3	CASSPGTSGLTDTQYF	TGTGCCAGCAGCCCCGGGACTAGCGGACTCACAGATACGCAGTATTTT
TRBV7-2	-	-	TRBJ2-1	CASSLFRVSEQFF	TGTGCCAGCAGCTTATTTCGAGTCTCCGAGCAGTTCTTC
TRBV19	-	once	TRBJ2-4	CASSIDPNIQYF	TGTGCCAGTAGTATAGATCCAAACATTCAGTACTTC
TRBV30	-	once	TRBJ1-3	CAWGQTNTGNTIYF	TGTGCCTGGGGACAGACAAACACTGGAAACACCATATATTTT
TRBV11-2	TRBD2	-	TRBJ2-1	CASSSTLAGRYNEQFF	TGTGCCAGCAGCTCGACACTAGCGGGCCGCTACAATGAGCAGTTCTTC
TRBV14	-	-	TRBJ2-7	CASSRDKLYEQYF	TGTGCCAGCAGCCGGGACAAATTGTACGAGCAGTACTTC
TRBV7-3	-	-	TRBJ2-7	CASSPGGGSYEQYF	TGTGCCAGCAGCCCCGGTGGGGGCTCCTACGAGCAGTACTTC
TRBV2	-	-	TRBJ1-5	CASSDSLRNQPQHF	TGTGCCAGCAGTGACAGTTTGCGCAATCAGCCCCAGCATTTT
TRBV11-2	-	-	TRBJ2-2	CASSPLRVTGELFF	TGTGCCAGCAGCCCCCTGCGAGTTACCGGGGAGCTGTTTTTT
TRBV5-6	-	-	TRBJ1-2	CASSTGRRNGYTF	TGTGCCAGCAGCACCGGACGGCGGAATGGCTACACCTTC
TRBV5-1	-	once	TRBJ2-3	CASSLLTDTQYF	TGCGCCAGCAGCTTGTTAACAGATACGCAGTATTTT
TRBV5-1	TRBD1	-	TRBJ2-7	CASGQGVLTYEQYF	TGCGCCAGCGGCCAGGGGGTTCTTACCTACGAGCAGTACTTC
TRBV5-1	-	-	TRBJ2-3	CASSLGGLNTDTQYF	TGCGCCAGCAGCTTGGGGGGCCTAAACACAGATACGCAGTATTTT
TRBV30	-	-	TRBJ2-4	CASLKGGAGTKNIQYF	TGTGCCTCGTTGAAGGGCGGCGCAGGGACCAAAAACATTCAGTACTTC
TRBV6-1	TRBD2	-	TRBJ2-7	CASSDSGIGYEQYF	TGTGCCAGCAGTGATAGCGGGATTGGGTACGAGCAGTACTTC
TRBV7-7	TRBD1	few	TRBJ2-7	CASSLGTGGVYEQYF	TGTGCTAGCAGCTTAGGGACAGGGGGCGTCTACGAGCAGTACTTC
TRBV9	-	-	TRBJ2-1	CASSGGGQAGLLSYNEQFF	TGTGCCAGCAGCGGAGGGGGCCAAGCGGGGCTACTCTCCTACAATGAGCAGTTCTTC
TRBV19	-	-	TRBJ1-5	CASSTWPGGNQPQHF	TGTGCCAGTAGTACATGGCCTGGGGGCAATCAGCCCCAGCATTTT
TRBV7-2	-	-	TRBJ2-7	CASSPMGYEQYF	TGTGCCAGCAGCCCAATGGGCTACGAGCAGTACTTC
TRBV30	-	-	TRBJ2-7	CAWAGSYEQYF	TGTGCTTGGGCAGGGTCCTACGAGCAGTACTTC
TRBV5-6	-	-	TRBJ1-5	CASSLALNQPQHF	TGTGCCAGCAGCTTGGCTCTAAATCAGCCCCAGCATTTT